This T cell receptor (beta chain) was found in a study of OX40 agonist ivuxolimab in advanced cancers. Study-wide context: Those enrolled were approximately 87% male, with a mean age of 60 years and ages from about 20 to 90.

General observations from the study: Averaging showed that CD8+ T cells had more expanded clones than CD4+ did. CD4+ and CD8+ T cells in blood underwent clonal expansion by week 6 at 0.1 to 3.0 mg/kg.

The germline CDR1 and CDR2 sequences are SEHNR and FQNEAQ (reference sequence). This CDR3 region has 16 residues. With V trimmed by 5 bases and J by 6 bases, 8 bases remained unmatched. Produced via immunoSEQ multiplex PCR; TCRdb's table is partial and in-frame only. Counted here are fewer than 20,000 clones, around 82% occurring once; the ten biggest clones make up 40% to 45%. Cycle 7 day 1, cycle 4 day 1, and baseline were the timepoints at which blood was sampled. Note on this clone: Its specificity is unknown.

The material was CD4+ or CD8+ T cells sorted from blood, obtained in a trial of the OX40 agonist ivuxolimab. The V call is TRBV7-9, the J call TRBJ2-1; 12 bases fit TRBD2. The TCR sequence derives from an adult with an advanced solid tumor such as melanoma, head and neck, liver or kidney cancer. CDR3 residues: CASSILTSGGINEQFF. The CDR3 DNA follows: TGTGCCAGCAGCATTCTGACTAGCGGGGGTATCAATGAGCAGTTCTTC. The entire variable domain, with the rest obtained from reference TRBV7-9 and TRBJ2-1, is as follows: DTGVSQNPRHKITKRGQNVTFRCDPISEHNRLYWYRQTLGQGPEFLTYFQNEAQLEKSRLLSDRFSAERPKGSFSTLEIQRTEQGDSAMYLCASSILTSGGINEQFFGPGTRLTVL.